Shown below are 20 T cell receptor beta chains from a single sample sequenced in a study of beta chain features in type 1 diabetes. Reverse transcription of all isolated RNA meant that expressed TCRB transcripts were sequenced. Some clones are missing from TCRdb's copy, which holds only in-frame ones; the method was immunoSEQ multiplex PCR. Here the sample spans a few hundred thousand clones, more than 13% being singletons. Sequencing was carried out using naive CD4+ T cells from blood. The receptors shown here come from a woman between 18 and 29 years old in good health.

CDR3 bases: TGCAGCGTTGAAATTGTGTCTAGCGGTTCCTACGAGCAGTACTTC. Amino acids: CSVEIVSSGSYEQYF. J is TRBJ2-7 and V is TRBV29-1; 7 bases fit TRBD2. The CDR3 runs 15 residues. The V and J ends lost 2 bases and 1 base, in that order; junction bases with no gene match: 8. Germline CDR1 is SQVTM and CDR2 is ANQGSEA.

The rearrangement links TRBV18 to TRBJ1-5; weak D call: TRBD1 (6 bases). Germline assignment: CDR1 KGHSH and CDR2 LQKENI. Trimming removed 5 bases at V and 0 bases at J, with 11 bases between. CDR3 length equals 15 residues. CDR3 coding DNA: TGTGCCAGCTCAGCGGACAGTCTTAGCAATCAGCCCCAGCATTTT. Translated, it gives CASSADSLSNQPQHF.

This clone was observed a handful of times. The chain carries TRBV7-9 and TRBJ1-5; 7 nucleotides agree with TRBD1. This CDR3 spans 13 amino acids. Germline CDR1 SEHNR, CDR2 FQNEAQ (reference sequence). Trimming removed 4 bases from V and 7 bases from J; junction bases left unmatched: 4. CDR3 in DNA: TGTGCCAGCAGCTCGACAGGGAGCCAGCCCCAGCATTTT. Encoded protein: CASSSTGSQPQHF. The whole variable domain, filled in from reference TRBV7-9 and TRBJ1-5, reads DTGVSQNPRHKITKRGQNVTFRCDPISEHNRLYWYRQTLGQGPEFLTYFQNEAQLEKSRLLSDRFSAERPKGSFSTLEIQRTEQGDSAMYLCASSSTGSQPQHFGDGTRLSIL.

This clone was observed a handful of times. The chain combines TRBV7-2 with TRBJ2-2, with D tentatively TRBD2 (6 bases). Germline-derived CDR1 and CDR2 are SGHTA and FQGNSA. This CDR3 has 16 amino acids. V lost 1 base and J lost 4, with 13 bases in between. CDR3 in amino acids: CASSLVGGIRTGELFF. In DNA form, the CDR3 reads TGTGCCAGCAGCTTAGTAGGAGGGATTCGCACCGGGGAGCTGTTTTTT.

The rearrangement uses TRBV18 and TRBJ2-5; TRBD2 is a possible D gene (6 bases). Germline-derived CDR1 and CDR2 are KGHSH and LQKENI. CDR3 length: 14 residues. V was trimmed by 3 bases and J by 3 bases, leaving 11 bases between them. CDR3 DNA sequence: TGTGCCAGCTCACCTCAACGGAGGGAAGAGACCCAGTACTTC. As protein: CASSPQRREETQYF. The full variable domain, with the rest looked up from reference TRBV18 and TRBJ2-5, is NAGVMQNPRHLVRRRGQEARLRCSPMKGHSHVYWYRQLPEEGLKFMVYLQKENIIDESGMPKERFSAEFPKEGPSILRIQQVVRGDSAAYFCASSPQRREETQYFGPGTRLLVL.

This clone has a handful of counts. This specimen includes other DNA sequences encoding the same CDR3. CDR3 nucleotides: TGTGCCAGCAGCTCGGGACAGAACACTGAAGCTTTCTTT. Its protein product is CASSSGQNTEAFF. The chain combines TRBV7-3 with TRBJ1-1; D is perhaps TRBD1 (6 bases). V was clipped by 4 bases and J by 1 base, with 7 bases between them. Germline CDR1 reads SGHTA; CDR2 reads FQGTGA. The CDR3 totals 13 residues.

There are a few counts of this clone. This chain links TRBV25-1 with TRBJ2-4, with TRBD2 matching 7 bases. Germline V gene data show CDR1 as MGHDK and CDR2 as SYGVNS. Trimming took 1 base from V and 0 from J; bases not matched to a gene: 6. The CDR3 runs to 17 residues. The CDR3 is CASSELGSGLAKNIQYF. The CDR3 DNA reads TGTGCCAGCAGTGAATTGGGTAGCGGGCTAGCCAAAAACATTCAGTACTTC.

This clone showed up just a few times. The J gene is TRBJ1-2, the V gene TRBV5-4; D is perhaps TRBD1 (5 bases). The CDR3 runs to 14 residues. From germline, CDR1 is SGHNT and CDR2 YYREEE (reference sequence). Trimming took off 3 bases at V and 5 bases at J, with 14 bases between the two ends. DNA for the CDR3: TGTGCCAGCAGCTCCCAAGGGGTTAGGTATGGCTACACCTTC. It codes for CASSSQGVRYGYTF.

The chain recombines TRBV7-2 with TRBJ2-6, with 8 positions matching TRBD1. Germline V gene sequence: CDR1 SGHTA, CDR2 FQGNSA. Trimming at V came to 3 bases and at J to 1 base, leaving 5 bases not matched to a gene. The CDR3 runs to 17 residues. The CDR3 reads CASSFRTGPSGANVLTF. Here the CDR3 DNA reads TGTGCCAGCAGCTTTCGGACAGGGCCTTCTGGGGCCAACGTCCTGACTTTC.

The V gene is TRBV6-5, the J gene TRBJ2-4; 8 bases align to TRBD1. The V gene's germline CDR1 is MNHEY and CDR2 SVGAGI. The CDR3 has 13 residues. The trim removed 6 bases at V and 9 bases at J, leaving 7 bases unmatched. CDR3 in amino acids: CASRETGGGIQYF. CDR3 in DNA: TGTGCCAGCAGGGAAACAGGGGGTGGCATTCAGTACTTC.

The genes are TRBV5-4 and TRBJ2-1; 7 nucleotides align to TRBD2. J lost 13 bases, V lost 0 bases, and 7 bases had no gene match. The CDR3 runs to 13 residues. Germline values: CDR1 SGHNT, CDR2 YYREEE (reference sequence). CDR3: CASSLGELASQFF. The CDR3 DNA follows: TGTGCCAGCAGCTTGGGGGAACTAGCGAGCCAGTTCTTC.

V gene TRBV28 combines with J gene TRBJ2-7; D unresolved. With 6 bases removed from V and 3 bases from J, the gap between germline ends came to 15 bases. The CDR3 loop spans 14 amino acids. Germline values: CDR1 MDHEN, CDR2 SYDVKM. As DNA, the CDR3 is TGTGCCAGCAGCAGGCTCGGCTCCTACTACGAGCAGTACTTC. Protein product: CASSRLGSYYEQYF.

V is TRBV14 and J is TRBJ2-7; D possibly corresponds to TRBD1 (6 bases). In germline, CDR1 is SGHDN, CDR2 FVKESK. The CDR3 consists of 13 residues. Trimming shortened V by 6 bases and J by 3 bases, and 12 bases separated the two germline ends. The CDR3 DNA reads as TGTGCCAGCAGTTCAGGGGCCTACTACGAGCAGTACTTC. It codes for CASSSGAYYEQYF.

The J gene is TRBJ2-5, the V gene TRBV29-1; tentative D call: TRBD2 (6 bases). V was trimmed by 7 bases and J by 13 bases, leaving 22 bases between them. The CDR3 covers 12 residues. Germline V lookup: CDR1 SQVTM, CDR2 ANQGSEA. The CDR3 DNA is TGCAGCGCCGCCGTGGGGGGACTCACGACGTACTTC. Its protein is CSAAVGGLTTYF.

The rearrangement joins TRBV18 to TRBJ1-5, with a weak D call TRBD1 (5 bases). V shed 3 bases and J shed 2 bases, with 14 bases lying between them. Germline-derived CDR1 and CDR2 are KGHSH and LQKENI. CDR3 length equals 16 residues. The CDR3: CASSPSGGRGNQPQHF. The CDR3 DNA reads as TGTGCCAGCTCACCGTCCGGGGGGAGAGGCAATCAGCCCCAGCATTTT.

The chain carries TRBV20-1 and TRBJ2-3; D uncertain. Germline CDR1 is DFQATT and CDR2 is SNEGSKA (reference sequence). The CDR3 contains 11 residues. V lost 5 bases to trimming and J lost 2 bases, with 5 bases between them. The DNA for the CDR3 is TGCAGTGCTCCCCACACAGATACGCAGTATTTT. This encodes CSAPHTDTQYF.

This clone has a handful of counts. This chain connects TRBV29-1 to TRBJ1-5; 7 bases align to TRBD1. CDR3 length equals 12 residues. Germline V gene data show CDR1 as SQVTM and CDR2 as ANQGSEA. The CDR3 sequence: CSTQGENQPQHF. The CDR3 nucleotides read TGCAGTACTCAGGGGGAAAATCAGCCCCAGCATTTT.

In this sample, this clone turned up a few times. The chain's CDR3 is CSARVRQAQFF. CDR3 DNA: TGCAGTGCTAGGGTGCGACAGGCGCAGTTCTTC. The V gene is TRBV20-1, the J gene TRBJ2-1, with D tentatively TRBD1 (6 bases). From germline, CDR1 is DFQATT and CDR2 SNEGSKA (reference sequence). CDR3 length equals 11 residues. Deletions cut 3 bases from V and 12 bases from J, with 12 bases between.

This clone was detected a few times. This rearrangement joins TRBV7-3 to TRBJ2-3; D gene unclear. Trimming stripped 2 bases from V and 2 bases from J, with 14 bases between. This CDR3 is built from 16 residues. Germline CDR1 SGHTA, CDR2 FQGTGA. The DNA for the CDR3 is TGTGCCAGCAGCTTAGGAGTCTCTAGAGACACAGATACGCAGTATTTT. It yields the protein CASSLGVSRDTDTQYF.

V usage is TRBV29-1 and J usage is TRBJ1-2, with D unclear. Germline V gene lookup returns CDR1 SQVTM and CDR2 ANQGSEA. The CDR3 spans 13 residues. With 2 bases removed from V and 4 bases from J, the gap between germline ends came to 11 bases. CDR3 nucleotides: TGCAGCGTTGAATCAGGACTCCCCTATGGCTACACCTTC. It encodes CSVESGLPYGYTF.